The clone carrying this T cell receptor beta chain occurred a few times. Antigen unknown. This CDR3 comprises 11 residues. Germline V lookup: CDR1 DFQATT, CDR2 SNEGSKA (reference sequence). Deletions cut 6 bases from V and 3 bases from J, with 6 bases between. The whole isolated RNA underwent reverse transcription, so sequencing captured expressed TCRB transcripts. Assay: immunoSEQ multiplex PCR; the TCRdb copy retains only in-frame clones and omits some. This table has about 320,000 clones, around 13% appearing once. This entry comes from a study of beta chain features in type 1 diabetes. Broader study findings: Patients' naive, central memory and Treg TCRB repertoires seemed closer to one another than those of healthy donors. Patients and controls would be equally affected if PCR favored shorter templates.

The sample consisted of central memory CD4+ T cells from blood. This TCR derives from a man younger than 45 in good health. This chain uses TRBV20-1 with TRBJ2-4; D remains ambiguous. CDR3 residues: CSARDKNIQYF. In nucleotides, the CDR3 is TGCAGTGCCCGTGACAAAAACATTCAGTACTTC.